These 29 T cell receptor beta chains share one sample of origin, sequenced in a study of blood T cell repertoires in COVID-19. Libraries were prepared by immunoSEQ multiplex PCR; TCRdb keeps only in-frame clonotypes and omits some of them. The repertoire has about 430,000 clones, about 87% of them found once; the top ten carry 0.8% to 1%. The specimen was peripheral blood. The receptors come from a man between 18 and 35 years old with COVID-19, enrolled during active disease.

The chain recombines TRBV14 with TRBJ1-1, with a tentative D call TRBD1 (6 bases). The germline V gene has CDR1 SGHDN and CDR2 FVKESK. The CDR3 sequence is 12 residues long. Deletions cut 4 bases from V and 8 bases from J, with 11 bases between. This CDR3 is CASSRYGQEAFF. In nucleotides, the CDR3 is TGTGCCAGCAGCCGGTACGGACAGGAAGCTTTCTTT.

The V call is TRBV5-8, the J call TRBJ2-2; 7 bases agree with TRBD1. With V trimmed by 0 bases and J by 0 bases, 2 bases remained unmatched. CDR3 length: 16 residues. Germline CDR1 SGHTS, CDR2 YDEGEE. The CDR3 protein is CASSLEGTANTGELFF. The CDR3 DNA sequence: TGTGCCAGCAGCTTGGAGGGGACAGCGAACACCGGGGAGCTGTTTTTT.

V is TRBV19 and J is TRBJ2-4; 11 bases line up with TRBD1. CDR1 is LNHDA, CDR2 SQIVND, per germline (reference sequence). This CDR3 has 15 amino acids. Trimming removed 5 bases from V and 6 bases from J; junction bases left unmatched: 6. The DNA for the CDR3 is TGTGCCAGTAGTCCCGGACAGGGGGCTGGAAACATTCAGTACTTC. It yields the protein CASSPGQGAGNIQYF.

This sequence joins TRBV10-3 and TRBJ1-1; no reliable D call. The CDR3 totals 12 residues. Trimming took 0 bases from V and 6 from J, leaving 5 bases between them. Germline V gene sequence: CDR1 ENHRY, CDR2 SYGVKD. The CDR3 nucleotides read TGTGCCATCAGTGAGTCCAGCGCTGAAGCTTTCTTT. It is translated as CAISESSAEAFF.

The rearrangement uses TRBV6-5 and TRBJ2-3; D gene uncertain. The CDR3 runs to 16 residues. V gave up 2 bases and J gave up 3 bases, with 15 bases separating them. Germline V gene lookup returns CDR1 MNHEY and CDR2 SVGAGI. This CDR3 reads CASSYGWARTTDTQYF. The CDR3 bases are TGTGCCAGCAGTTACGGGTGGGCAAGAACGACAGATACGCAGTATTTT.

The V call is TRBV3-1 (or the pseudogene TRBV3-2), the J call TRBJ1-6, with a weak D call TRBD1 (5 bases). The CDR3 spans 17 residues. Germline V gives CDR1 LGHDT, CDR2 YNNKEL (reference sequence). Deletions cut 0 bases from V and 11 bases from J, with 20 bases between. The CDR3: CASSQDSQGGPWAPLHF. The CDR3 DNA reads TGTGCCAGCAGCCAAGATAGCCAGGGAGGACCCTGGGCACCCCTCCACTTT.

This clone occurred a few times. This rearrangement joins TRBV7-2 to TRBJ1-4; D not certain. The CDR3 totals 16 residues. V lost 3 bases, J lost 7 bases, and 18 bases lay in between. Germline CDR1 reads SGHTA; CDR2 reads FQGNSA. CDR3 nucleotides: TGTGCCAGCAGCTTTGAACAAGGAGTAAGAATTGAAAAACTGTTTTTT. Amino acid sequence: CASSFEQGVRIEKLFF.

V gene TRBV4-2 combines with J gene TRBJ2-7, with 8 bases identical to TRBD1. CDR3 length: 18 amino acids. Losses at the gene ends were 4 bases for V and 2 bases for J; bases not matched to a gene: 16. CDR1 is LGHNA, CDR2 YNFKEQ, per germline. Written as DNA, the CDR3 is TGTGCCAGCAGCCGAAGGGGAACCGGGACAGGTAGCACCTACGAGCAGTACTTC. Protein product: CASSRRGTGTGSTYEQYF.

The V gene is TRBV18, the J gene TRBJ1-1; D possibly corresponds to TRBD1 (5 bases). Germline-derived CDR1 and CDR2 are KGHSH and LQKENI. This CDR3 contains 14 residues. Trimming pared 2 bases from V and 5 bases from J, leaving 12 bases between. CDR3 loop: CASSPGARETEAFF. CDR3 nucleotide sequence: TGTGCCAGCTCACCAGGGGCCAGAGAAACTGAAGCTTTCTTT.

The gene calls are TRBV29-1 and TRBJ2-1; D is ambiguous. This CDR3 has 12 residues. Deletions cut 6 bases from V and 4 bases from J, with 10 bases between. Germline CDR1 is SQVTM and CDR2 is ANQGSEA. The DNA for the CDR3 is TGCAGCGTAGAGACTGGATACAATGAGCAGTTCTTC. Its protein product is CSVETGYNEQFF.

CDR3 nucleotide sequence: TGCAGCGTTGAGGAGGCTGAAGCTTTCTTT. Residues: CSVEEAEAFF. The chain uses TRBV29-1 and TRBJ1-1; the D is unclear. V was shortened by 3 bases and J by 6 bases, with 5 bases between the two germline ends. The CDR3 has 10 amino acids. From germline, CDR1 is SQVTM and CDR2 ANQGSEA.

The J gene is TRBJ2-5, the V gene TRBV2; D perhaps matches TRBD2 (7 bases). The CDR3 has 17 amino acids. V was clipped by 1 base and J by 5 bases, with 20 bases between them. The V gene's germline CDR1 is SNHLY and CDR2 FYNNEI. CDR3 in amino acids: CASSEGFLGGGAETQYF. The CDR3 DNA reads TGTGCCAGCAGTGAAGGGTTTCTTGGCGGGGGCGCTGAGACCCAGTACTTC.

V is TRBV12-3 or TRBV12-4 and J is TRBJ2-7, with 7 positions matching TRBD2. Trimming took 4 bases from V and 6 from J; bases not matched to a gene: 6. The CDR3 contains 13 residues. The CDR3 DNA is TGTGCCAGCAGTTCCGGGGGGATCCTCGAGCAGTACTTC. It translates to CASSSGGILEQYF.

This CDR3 reads CASSVGLADYEQYF. In DNA, the CDR3 is TGTGCCAGCAGCGTCGGGCTAGCGGACTACGAGCAGTACTTC. The gene calls are TRBV13 and TRBJ2-7, with TRBD2 matching 7 bases. Germline CDR1 is PRHDT and CDR2 is FYEKMQ (reference sequence). The junction had 7 bases not matched to a gene; V was cut back by 5 bases and J by 3 bases. The CDR3 contains 14 residues.

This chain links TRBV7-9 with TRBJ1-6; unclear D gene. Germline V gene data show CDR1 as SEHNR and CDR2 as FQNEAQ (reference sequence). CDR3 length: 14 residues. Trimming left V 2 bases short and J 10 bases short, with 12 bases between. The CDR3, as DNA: TGTGCCAGCAGCTTAAGCGGTGGGAGGTCACCCCTCCACTTT. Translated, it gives CASSLSGGRSPLHF.

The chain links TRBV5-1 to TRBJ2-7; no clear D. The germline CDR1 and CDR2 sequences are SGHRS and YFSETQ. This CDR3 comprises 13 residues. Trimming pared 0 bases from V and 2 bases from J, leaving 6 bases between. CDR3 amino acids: CASSLDATYEQYF. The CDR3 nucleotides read TGCGCCAGCAGCTTGGACGCGACCTACGAGCAGTACTTC.

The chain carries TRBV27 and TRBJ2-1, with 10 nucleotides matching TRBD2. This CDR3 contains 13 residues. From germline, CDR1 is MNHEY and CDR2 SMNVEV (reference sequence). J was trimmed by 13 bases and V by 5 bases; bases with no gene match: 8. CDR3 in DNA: TGTGCCAGCAGTCTCATAGCGGGGGGCTCCCAGTTCTTC. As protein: CASSLIAGGSQFF.

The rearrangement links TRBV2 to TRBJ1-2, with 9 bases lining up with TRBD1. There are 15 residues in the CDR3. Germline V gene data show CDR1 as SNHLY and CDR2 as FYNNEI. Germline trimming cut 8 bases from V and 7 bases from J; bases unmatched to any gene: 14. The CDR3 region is CASGDQGQGRGGYTF. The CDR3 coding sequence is TGTGCCAGCGGGGATCAGGGACAGGGAAGAGGTGGCTACACCTTC.

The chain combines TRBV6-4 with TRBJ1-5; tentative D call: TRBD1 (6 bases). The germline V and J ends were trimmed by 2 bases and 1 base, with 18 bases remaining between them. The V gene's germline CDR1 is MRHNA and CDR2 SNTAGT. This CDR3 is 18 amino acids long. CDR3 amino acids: CASSDRQATTVSNQPQHF. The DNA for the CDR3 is TGTGCCAGCAGTGACAGACAGGCTACGACTGTAAGCAATCAGCCCCAGCATTTT.

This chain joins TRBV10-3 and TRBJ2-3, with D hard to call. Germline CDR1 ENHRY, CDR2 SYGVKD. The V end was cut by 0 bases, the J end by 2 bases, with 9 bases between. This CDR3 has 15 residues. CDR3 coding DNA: TGTGCCATCAGTGAGTCGGCGACTGACACAGATACGCAGTATTTT. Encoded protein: CAISESATDTDTQYF.

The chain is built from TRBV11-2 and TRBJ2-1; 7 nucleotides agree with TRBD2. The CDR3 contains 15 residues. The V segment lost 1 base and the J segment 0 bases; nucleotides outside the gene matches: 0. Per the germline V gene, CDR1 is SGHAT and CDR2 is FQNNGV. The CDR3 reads CASSLAGGSYNEQFF. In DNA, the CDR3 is TGTGCCAGCAGCTTAGCGGGAGGCTCCTACAATGAGCAGTTCTTC.

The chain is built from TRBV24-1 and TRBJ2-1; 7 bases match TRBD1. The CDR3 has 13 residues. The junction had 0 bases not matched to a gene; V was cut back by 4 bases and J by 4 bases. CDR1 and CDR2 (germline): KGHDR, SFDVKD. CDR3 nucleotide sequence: TGTGCCACCAGTGAGACAGGGTACAATGAGCAGTTCTTC. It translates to CATSETGYNEQFF.

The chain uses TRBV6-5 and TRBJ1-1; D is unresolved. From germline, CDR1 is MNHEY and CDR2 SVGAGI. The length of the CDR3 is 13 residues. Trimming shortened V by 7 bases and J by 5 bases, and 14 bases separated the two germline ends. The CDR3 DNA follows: TGTGCCAGCATCATTTCGCCGGGGACTGAAGCTTTCTTT. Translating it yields CASIISPGTEAFF.

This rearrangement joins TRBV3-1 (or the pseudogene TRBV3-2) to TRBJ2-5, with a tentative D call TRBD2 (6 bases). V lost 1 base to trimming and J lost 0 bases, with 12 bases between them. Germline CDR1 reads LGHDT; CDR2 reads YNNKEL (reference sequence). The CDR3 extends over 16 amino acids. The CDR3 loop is CASSQVGGKNQETQYF. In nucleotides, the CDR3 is TGTGCCAGCAGCCAAGTTGGCGGGAAGAACCAAGAGACCCAGTACTTC.

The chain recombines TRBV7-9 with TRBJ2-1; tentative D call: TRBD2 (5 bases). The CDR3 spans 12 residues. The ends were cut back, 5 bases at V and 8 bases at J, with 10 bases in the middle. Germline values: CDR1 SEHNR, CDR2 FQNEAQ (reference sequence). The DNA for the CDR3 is TGTGCCAGCAGCCAAACTAGATATGAGCAGTTCTTC. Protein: CASSQTRYEQFF.

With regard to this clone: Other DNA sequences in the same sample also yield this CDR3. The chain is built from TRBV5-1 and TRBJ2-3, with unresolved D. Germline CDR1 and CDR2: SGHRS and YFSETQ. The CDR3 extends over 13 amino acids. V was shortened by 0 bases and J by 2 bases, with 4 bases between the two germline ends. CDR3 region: CASSLAVTDTQYF. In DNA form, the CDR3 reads TGCGCCAGCAGCTTGGCAGTCACAGATACGCAGTATTTT.

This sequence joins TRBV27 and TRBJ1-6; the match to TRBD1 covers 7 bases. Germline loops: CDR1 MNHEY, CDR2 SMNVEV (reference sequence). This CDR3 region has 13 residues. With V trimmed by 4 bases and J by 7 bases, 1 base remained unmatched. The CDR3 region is CASSSTGNSPLHF. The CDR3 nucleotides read TGTGCCAGCAGTTCGACAGGGAATTCACCCCTCCACTTT.

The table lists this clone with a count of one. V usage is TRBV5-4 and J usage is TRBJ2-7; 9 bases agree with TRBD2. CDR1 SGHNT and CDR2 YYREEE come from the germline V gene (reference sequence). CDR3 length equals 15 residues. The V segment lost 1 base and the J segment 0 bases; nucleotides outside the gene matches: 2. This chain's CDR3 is CASSLKTSGSYEQYF. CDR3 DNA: TGTGCCAGCAGCTTGAAGACTAGCGGCTCCTACGAGCAGTACTTC.

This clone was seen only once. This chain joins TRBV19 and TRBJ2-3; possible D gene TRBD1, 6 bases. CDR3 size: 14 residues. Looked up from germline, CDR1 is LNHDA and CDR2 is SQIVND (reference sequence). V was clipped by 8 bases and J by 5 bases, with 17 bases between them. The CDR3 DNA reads TGTGCCAGTGGCTTGACAGGCCCCGGAGATACGCAGTATTTT. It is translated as CASGLTGPGDTQYF. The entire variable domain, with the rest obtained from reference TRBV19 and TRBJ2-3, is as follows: DGGITQSPKYLFRKEGQNVTLSCEQNLNHDAMYWYRQDPGQGLRLIYYSQIVNDFQKGDIAEGYSVSREKKESFPLTVTSAQKNPTAFYLCASGLTGPGDTQYFGPGTRLTVL.